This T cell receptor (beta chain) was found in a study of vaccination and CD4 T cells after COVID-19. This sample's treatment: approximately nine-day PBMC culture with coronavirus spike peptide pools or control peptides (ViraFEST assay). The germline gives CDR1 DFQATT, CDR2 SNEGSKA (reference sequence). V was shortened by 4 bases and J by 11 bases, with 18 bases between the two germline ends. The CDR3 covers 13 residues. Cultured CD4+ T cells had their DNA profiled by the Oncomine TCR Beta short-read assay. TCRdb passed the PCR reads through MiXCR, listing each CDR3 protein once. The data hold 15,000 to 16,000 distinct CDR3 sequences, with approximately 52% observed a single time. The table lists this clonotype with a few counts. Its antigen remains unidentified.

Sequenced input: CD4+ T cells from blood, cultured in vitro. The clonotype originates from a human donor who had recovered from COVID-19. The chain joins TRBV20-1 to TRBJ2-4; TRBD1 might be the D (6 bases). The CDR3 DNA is TGCAGTGCTAAGGACAGCGAGCGAGAGCTTCAGTACTTC. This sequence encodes CSAKDSERELQYF.